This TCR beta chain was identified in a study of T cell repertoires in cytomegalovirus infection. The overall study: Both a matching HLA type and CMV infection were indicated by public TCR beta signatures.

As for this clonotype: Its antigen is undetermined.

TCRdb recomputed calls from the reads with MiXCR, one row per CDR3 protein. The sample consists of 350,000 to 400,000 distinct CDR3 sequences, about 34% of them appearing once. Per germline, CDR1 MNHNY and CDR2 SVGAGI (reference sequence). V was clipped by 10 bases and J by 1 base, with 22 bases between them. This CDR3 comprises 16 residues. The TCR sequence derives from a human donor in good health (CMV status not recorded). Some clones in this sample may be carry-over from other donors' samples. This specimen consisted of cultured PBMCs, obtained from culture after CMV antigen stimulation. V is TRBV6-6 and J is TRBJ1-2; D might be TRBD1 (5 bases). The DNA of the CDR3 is TGTGCCACCATCCTCTCTGGTCGGGGGAATAACTATGGCTACACCTTC. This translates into CATILSGRGNNYGYTF.